The present T cell receptor beta chain was sequenced within a study of blood T cell repertoires in COVID-19. Study details: Material from acute and convalescent COVID-19 was sourced from the United States, Italy and Spain. The analysed material was cDNA or gDNA that came from T cells, B-cell-depleted T cells, or PBMCs.

As handled by the study authors: Amplification of reference gene primers provided the estimated nucleated cell counts. Profiling relied on immunoSEQ multiplex PCR, and the TCRdb table lists in-frame clones only, not all of them. That table supplies the V and J calls and clone size; D and trimming were determined from the DNA. Of around 41,000 clones listed, 88% were seen once; the top ten hold approximately 4.9%. This clone has a single count. Germline V gives CDR1 SGHNT, CDR2 YENEEA. The CDR3 is 13 amino acids. J gave up 3 bases and V 7 bases, and 4 bases lay outside the gene matches. Sequenced sample: peripheral blood. This clonotype originated in a human donor in a cohort sampled during active COVID-19. The genes are TRBV11-3 and TRBJ2-7, with 9 bases that match TRBD2. The CDR3 bases are TGTGCCAGCACAGGGCGGGAGGGCTACGAGCAGTACTTC. Protein: CASTGREGYEQYF.